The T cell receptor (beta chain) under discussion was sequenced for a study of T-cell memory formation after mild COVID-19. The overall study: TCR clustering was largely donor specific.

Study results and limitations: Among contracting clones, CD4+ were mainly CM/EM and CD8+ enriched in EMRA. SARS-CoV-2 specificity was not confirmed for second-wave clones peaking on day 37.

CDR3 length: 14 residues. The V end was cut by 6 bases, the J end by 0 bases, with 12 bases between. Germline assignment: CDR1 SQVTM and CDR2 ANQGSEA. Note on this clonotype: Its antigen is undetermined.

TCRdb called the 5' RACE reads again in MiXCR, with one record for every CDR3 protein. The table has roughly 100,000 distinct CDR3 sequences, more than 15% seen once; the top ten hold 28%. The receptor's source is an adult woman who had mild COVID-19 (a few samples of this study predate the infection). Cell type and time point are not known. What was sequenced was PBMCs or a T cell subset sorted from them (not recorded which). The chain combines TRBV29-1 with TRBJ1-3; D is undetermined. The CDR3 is CSVIGLSSGNTIYF. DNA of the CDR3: TGCAGCGTCATTGGCTTGAGCTCTGGAAACACCATATATTTT.